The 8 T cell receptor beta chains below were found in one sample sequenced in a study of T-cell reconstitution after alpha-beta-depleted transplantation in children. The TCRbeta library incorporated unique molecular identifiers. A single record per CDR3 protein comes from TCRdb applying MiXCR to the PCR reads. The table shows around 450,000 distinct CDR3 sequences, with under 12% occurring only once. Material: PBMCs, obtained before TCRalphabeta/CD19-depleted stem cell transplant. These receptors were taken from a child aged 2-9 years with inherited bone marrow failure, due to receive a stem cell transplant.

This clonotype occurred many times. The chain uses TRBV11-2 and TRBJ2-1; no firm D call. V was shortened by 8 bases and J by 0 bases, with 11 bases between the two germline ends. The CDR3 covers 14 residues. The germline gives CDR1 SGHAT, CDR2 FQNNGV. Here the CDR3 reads CASELLGSYNEQFF. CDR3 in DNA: TGTGCCAGCGAGCTGCTGGGCTCCTACAATGAGCAGTTCTTC. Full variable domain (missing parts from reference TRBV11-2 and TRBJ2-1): EAGVAQSPRYKIIEKRQSVAFWCNPISGHATLYWYQQILGQGPKLLIQFQNNGVVDDSQLPKDRFSAERLKGVDSTLKIQPAKLEDSAVYLCASELLGSYNEQFFGPGTRLTVL.

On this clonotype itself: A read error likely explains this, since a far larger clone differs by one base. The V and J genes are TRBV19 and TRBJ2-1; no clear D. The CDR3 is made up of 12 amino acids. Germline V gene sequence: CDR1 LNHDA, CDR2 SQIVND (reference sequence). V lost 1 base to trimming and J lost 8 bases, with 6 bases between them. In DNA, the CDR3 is TGTGCCAGTAGTATAGGAGGCGATGAGCAGTTCTTC. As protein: CASSIGGDEQFF.

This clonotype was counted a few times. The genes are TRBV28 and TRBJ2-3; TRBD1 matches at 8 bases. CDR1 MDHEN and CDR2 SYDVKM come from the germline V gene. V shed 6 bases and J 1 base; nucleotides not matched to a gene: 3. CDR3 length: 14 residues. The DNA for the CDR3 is TGTGCCAGCAGGGGACAGGCGGGCACAGATACGCAGTATTTT. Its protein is CASRGQAGTDTQYF.

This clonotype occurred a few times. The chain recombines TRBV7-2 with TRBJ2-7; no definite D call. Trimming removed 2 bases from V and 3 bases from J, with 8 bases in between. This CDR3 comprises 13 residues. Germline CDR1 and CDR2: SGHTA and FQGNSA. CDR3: CASSLIQNYEQYF. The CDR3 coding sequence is TGTGCCAGCAGCTTAATTCAGAACTACGAGCAGTACTTC.

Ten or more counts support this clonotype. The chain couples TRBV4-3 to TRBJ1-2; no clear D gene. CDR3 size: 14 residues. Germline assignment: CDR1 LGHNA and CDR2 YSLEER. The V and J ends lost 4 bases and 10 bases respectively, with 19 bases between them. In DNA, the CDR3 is TGCGCCAGCAGCCCTAATAGGCCGGCTTGGGACTACACCTTC. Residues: CASSPNRPAWDYTF.

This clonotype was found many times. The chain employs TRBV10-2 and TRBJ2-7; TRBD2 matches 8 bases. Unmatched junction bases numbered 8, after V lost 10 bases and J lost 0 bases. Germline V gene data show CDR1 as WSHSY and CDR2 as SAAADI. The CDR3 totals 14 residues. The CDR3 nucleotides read TGCGCCACCCTAATAGCGGGACCCTCCTACGAGCAGTACTTC. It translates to CATLIAGPSYEQYF.

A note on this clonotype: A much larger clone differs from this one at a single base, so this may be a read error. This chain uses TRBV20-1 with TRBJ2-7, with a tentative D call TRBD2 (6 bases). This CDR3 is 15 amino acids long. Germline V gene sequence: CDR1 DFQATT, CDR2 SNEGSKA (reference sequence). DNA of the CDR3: TGCAGTGCTAGAGACCCGGGCCTAGCGCGGGACGACCAGTACTTC. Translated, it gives CSARDPGLARDDQYF.

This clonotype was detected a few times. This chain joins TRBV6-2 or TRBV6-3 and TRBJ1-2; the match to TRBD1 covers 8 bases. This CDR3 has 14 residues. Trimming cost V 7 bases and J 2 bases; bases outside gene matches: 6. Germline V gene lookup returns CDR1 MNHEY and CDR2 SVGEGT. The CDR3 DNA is TGTGCCAGCATCGGGGACAGGCGGAACTATGGCTACACCTTC. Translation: CASIGDRRNYGYTF.